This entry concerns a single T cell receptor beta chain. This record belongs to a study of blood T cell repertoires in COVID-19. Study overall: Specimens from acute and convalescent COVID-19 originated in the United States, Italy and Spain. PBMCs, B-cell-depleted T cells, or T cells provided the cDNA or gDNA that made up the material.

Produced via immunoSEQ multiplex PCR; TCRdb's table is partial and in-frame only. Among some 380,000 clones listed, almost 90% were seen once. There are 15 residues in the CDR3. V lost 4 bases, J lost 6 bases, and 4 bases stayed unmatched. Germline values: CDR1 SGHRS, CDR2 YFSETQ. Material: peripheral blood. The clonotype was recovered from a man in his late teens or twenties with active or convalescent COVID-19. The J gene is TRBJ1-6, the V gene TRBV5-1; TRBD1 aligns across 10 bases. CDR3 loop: CASSRRTGGNSPLHF. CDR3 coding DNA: TGCGCCAGCAGCCGCCGGACAGGGGGTAATTCACCCCTCCACTTT. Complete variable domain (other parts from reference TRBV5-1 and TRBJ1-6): KAGVTQTPRYLIKTRGQQVTLSCSPISGHRSVSWYQQTPGQGLQFLFEYFSETQRNKGNFPGRFSGRQFSNSRSEMNVSTLELGDSALYLCASSRRTGGNSPLHFGNGTRLTVT.